This paragraph reports one T cell receptor (beta chain). RNA was extracted with the RNeasy kit, and a quantity of about 0.45 to 1 ug was reverse transcribed using random hexamers. From the immunoSEQ multiplex PCR reads, TCRdb called clonotypes with MiXCR, one entry per CDR3 protein. The sample lists more than 95,000 distinct CDR3 sequences, about 92% occurring once. J was trimmed by 4 bases and V by 5 bases; bases with no gene match: 13. Germline CDR1 and CDR2: SGHTA and FQGNSA. The CDR3 covers 17 residues. The data belong to a study of CD8 T cells in Susac syndrome. The chain uses TRBV7-2 and TRBJ2-1; TRBD2 aligns across 8 bases. The sequence was obtained from a human donor with multiple sclerosis. Material: CD4+ T cells from PBMCs. CDR3 sequence: CASSRGGGGNLYNEQFF. The CDR3 DNA sequence: TGTGCCAGCAGCCGGGGAGGCGGGGGGAACCTTTACAATGAGCAGTTCTTC. Combining the CDR3 with reference TRBV7-2 and TRBJ2-1 gives the whole variable domain GAGVSQSPSNKVTEKGKDVELRCDPISGHTALYWYRQSLGQGLEFLIYFQGNSAPDKSGLPSDRFSAERTGGSVSTLTIQRTQQEDSAVYLCASSRGGGGNLYNEQFFGPGTRLTVL.